These 18 T cell receptor beta chains share one sample of origin, sequenced in a study of blood T cell repertoires in COVID-19. Data came from immunoSEQ multiplex PCR; TCRdb stores just in-frame clones and leaves some out. Of around 250,000 clones listed, over 75% are singletons. Sample: PBMCs or T cells enriched from blood (not recorded which). Source of these receptors: a woman aged 35 to 49 who had been exposed to COVID-19.

V gene TRBV5-6 combines with J gene TRBJ1-4; no firm D call. V gave up 3 bases and J gave up 0 bases, with 9 bases separating them. The CDR3 spans 15 residues. Germline CDR1 SGHDT, CDR2 YYEEEE. CDR3 DNA: TGTGCCAGCAGCTCCCCGAGGGCAACTAATGAAAAACTGTTTTTT. Protein sequence: CASSSPRATNEKLFF.

This clone was counted once. The chain couples TRBV7-3 to TRBJ1-1; D unresolved. Germline V lookup: CDR1 SGHTA, CDR2 FQGTGA. The CDR3 has 13 amino acids. V was pared by 1 base and J by 1 base, with 4 bases between. The CDR3 region is CASSLIANTEAFF. The CDR3 nucleotides read TGTGCCAGCAGCTTAATAGCGAACACTGAAGCTTTCTTT.

The rearrangement uses TRBV15 and TRBJ2-5, with a weak D call TRBD2 (5 bases). The germline V and J ends were trimmed by 3 bases and 1 base, with 18 bases remaining between them. The germline V gene has CDR1 LNHNV and CDR2 YYDKDF (reference sequence). This CDR3 contains 17 residues. This chain's CDR3 is CATSRDLRVGAQETQYF. CDR3 nucleotides: TGTGCCACCAGCAGGGACTTGAGGGTGGGAGCCCAAGAGACCCAGTACTTC.

J is TRBJ1-2 and V is TRBV12-3 or TRBV12-4; TRBD1 might be the D (5 bases). The V and J ends lost 4 bases and 8 bases respectively, with 11 bases between them. This CDR3 is 12 amino acids long. The CDR3 bases are TGTGCCAGCAGTTCCAGGGTAAGCGGCTACACCTTC. Its protein product is CASSSRVSGYTF.

This chain uses TRBV30 with TRBJ1-4; no clear D. The germline V gene encodes CDR1 GTSNPN and CDR2 SVGIG (reference sequence). The V end lost 8 bases, the J end lost 12 bases, and 19 bases lay between the germline ends. The CDR3 length is 12 residues. The CDR3 here is CARGSMGSELFF. The DNA of the CDR3 is TGTGCCCGCGGATCGATGGGGAGTGAACTGTTTTTT.

This clone was seen once. The DNA of the CDR3 is TGCGCCAGCAGCTTACCGACAGGGGGTTCCAAAAACATTCAGTACTTC. It translates to CASSLPTGGSKNIQYF. The chain combines TRBV5-1 with TRBJ2-4; 9 nucleotides agree with TRBD1. Trimming took 2 bases from V and 2 from J; bases not matched to a gene: 5. There are 16 residues in the CDR3. CDR1 SGHRS and CDR2 YFSETQ come from the germline V gene.

The V call is TRBV3-1 (or the pseudogene TRBV3-2), the J call TRBJ2-7; D might be TRBD2 (5 bases). Trimming removed 6 bases from V and 5 bases from J, with 11 bases in between. The CDR3 sequence is 12 residues long. The germline CDR1 and CDR2 sequences are LGHDT and YNNKEL (reference sequence). This chain's CDR3 is CASSRGRDEQYF. The CDR3 DNA is TGTGCCAGCAGTCGCGGGCGAGACGAGCAGTACTTC.

The V and J genes are TRBV3-1 (or the pseudogene TRBV3-2) and TRBJ2-1, with D tentatively TRBD2 (6 bases). CDR3 length: 15 amino acids. Germline V gene sequence: CDR1 LGHDT, CDR2 YNNKEL (reference sequence). V lost 0 bases and J lost 7, with 13 bases in between. CDR3 nucleotide sequence: TGTGCCAGCAGCCAAGATCCGGGAGTCACAAATGAGCAGTTCTTC. This codes for CASSQDPGVTNEQFF.

In its sample, this clone was seen once. The CDR3 DNA follows: TGTGCCAGCAGCGTCAGACAGGGGTCACCCCTCCACTTT. As protein: CASSVRQGSPLHF. V usage is TRBV11-2 and J usage is TRBJ1-6; 8 bases are a match to TRBD1. Losses at the gene ends were 5 bases for V and 10 bases for J; bases not matched to a gene: 4. This CDR3 contains 13 residues. The V gene's germline CDR1 is SGHAT and CDR2 FQNNGV. The full variable domain, completed using reference TRBV11-2 and TRBJ1-6, is EAGVAQSPRYKIIEKRQSVAFWCNPISGHATLYWYQQILGQGPKLLIQFQNNGVVDDSQLPKDRFSAERLKGVDSTLKIQPAKLEDSAVYLCASSVRQGSPLHFGNGTRLTVT.

The rearrangement uses TRBV2 and TRBJ2-2; TRBD2 agrees at 7 bases. The germline V gene has CDR1 SNHLY and CDR2 FYNNEI. With V trimmed by 1 base and J by 4 bases, 9 bases remained unmatched. The CDR3 spans 17 residues. Here the CDR3 DNA reads TGTGCCAGCAGTGAAGACGAGGGACTACCATCCACCGGGGAGCTGTTTTTT. This codes for CASSEDEGLPSTGELFF.

Written as DNA, the CDR3 is TGCGCCAGCAGCCCCGACACAAATACGAACACTGAAGCTTTCTTT. This encodes CASSPDTNTNTEAFF. The chain links TRBV5-1 to TRBJ1-1; D is ambiguous. V lost 4 bases and J lost 1, with 14 bases in between. CDR3 length: 15 amino acids. Germline lookup yields CDR1 SGHRS and CDR2 YFSETQ.

The V call is TRBV4-3, the J call TRBJ2-7; no definite D call. CDR1 is LGHNA, CDR2 YSLEER, per germline. Trimming left V 4 bases short and J 1 base short, with 11 bases between. There are 14 residues in the CDR3. The CDR3 sequence is CASSRQKTSYEQYF. CDR3 coding DNA: TGCGCCAGCAGCCGCCAAAAAACTTCCTACGAGCAGTACTTC.

The genes are TRBV19 and TRBJ2-1, with TRBD2 matching over 8 bases. Trimming at V came to 5 bases and at J to 7 bases, leaving 13 bases not matched to a gene. This CDR3 spans 16 amino acids. Germline lookup yields CDR1 LNHDA and CDR2 SQIVND (reference sequence). The CDR3 sequence: CASSPTSATLRNEQFF. The CDR3 DNA sequence: TGTGCCAGTAGTCCGACTAGCGCAACCCTGAGGAATGAGCAGTTCTTC. Variable domain in full (rest from reference TRBV19 and TRBJ2-1): DGGITQSPKYLFRKEGQNVTLSCEQNLNHDAMYWYRQDPGQGLRLIYYSQIVNDFQKGDIAEGYSVSREKKESFPLTVTSAQKNPTAFYLCASSPTSATLRNEQFFGPGTRLTVL.

This sequence joins TRBV5-4 and TRBJ2-3; 11 bases match TRBD2. The CDR3 sequence is 19 residues long. Losses at the gene ends were 2 bases for V and 4 bases for J; bases not matched to a gene: 15. CDR1 is SGHNT and CDR2 is YYREEE in the germline V gene (reference sequence). The CDR3 loop is CASSFKLLAGVGGADTQYF. The CDR3 DNA is TGTGCCAGCAGCTTTAAGCTACTAGCGGGGGTAGGAGGGGCAGATACGCAGTATTTT.

The CDR3 coding sequence is TGTGCCACCAGTGATGGAACAGGGACCCCCGGGGAGCTGTTTTTT. Its translation is CATSDGTGTPGELFF. This chain links TRBV24-1 with TRBJ2-2; TRBD1 is a possible D gene (6 bases). Germline CDR1 KGHDR, CDR2 SFDVKD. Deletions cut 3 bases from V and 6 bases from J, with 13 bases between. This CDR3 comprises 15 residues.

In this sample, this clone turned up once. The chain couples TRBV6-5 to TRBJ1-1, with TRBD1 matching 7 bases. V dropped 0 bases and J dropped 4; count of bases not matched to a gene: 8. The CDR3 has 16 amino acids. CDR1 and CDR2 from the germline V gene are MNHEY and SVGAGI. Here the CDR3 reads CASSYSSTGRGTEAFF. The CDR3 region has the DNA TGTGCCAGCAGTTACTCGTCGACAGGGAGAGGCACTGAAGCTTTCTTT.

The rearrangement uses TRBV7-8 and TRBJ2-7, with 10 bases that match TRBD1. J was trimmed by 2 bases and V by 4 bases; bases with no gene match: 2. The germline V gene has CDR1 SGHVS and CDR2 FQNEAQ. The CDR3 spans 14 residues. CDR3 DNA: TGTGCCAGCAGCTCCGGGACAGGGGCCTACGAGCAGTACGTC. Protein product: CASSSGTGAYEQYV.

Worth noting for this clone: A read error is possible here, since a much larger clone lies one base away. V and J are TRBV28 and TRBJ1-5; no definite D call. In germline, CDR1 is MDHEN, CDR2 SYDVKM. Trimming stripped 4 bases from V and 5 bases from J, with 15 bases between. CDR3 length equals 15 residues. CDR3 sequence reads: CASSSMRVSDQPQHF. The CDR3 nucleotides are TGTGCCAGCAGTTCGATGCGGGTTTCGGATCAGCCCCAGCATTTT.